A selection of T cell receptor beta chains follows, all from one sample in a study of cytomegalovirus exposure and HLA in healthy donors. Measured with immunoSEQ multiplex PCR; TCRdb has only the in-frame clones, and not every one. The sample carries 200,000 or so clones, around 73% recorded once. Sequencing was performed on PBMCs. The origin of the receptors is a male donor in good health and CMV-seronegative. Both conserved end residues are part of each CDR3. The D gene is left open where the match is weak. Clone size is given for some rows only: seen once, a few or many times, or a class if the clone is expanded.

>TRBD1|TRBV5-4|TRBJ2-3|-
TGTGCCAGCAGCTCGGACAGGGGGCGGGCAGATACGCAGTATTTT
CASSSDRGRADTQYF
>-|TRBV7-9|TRBJ2-6|-
TGTTCCAGCAGCTTAGAAAGGGGGGGTTTCTCTGGGGCCAACGTCCTGACTTTC
CSSSLERGGFSGANVLTF
>TRBD1|TRBV7-3|TRBJ2-7|-
TGTGCCAGCAGCTTAGCAGCAGGGGGAACCTACGAGCAGTACTTC
CASSLAAGGTYEQYF
>TRBD1|TRBV7-9|TRBJ2-5|-
TGTGCCAGCACCCCAATTGACAGGGTCCAAGAGACCCAGTACTTC
CASTPIDRVQETQYF
>TRBD2|TRBV5-6|TRBJ2-7|few
TGTGCCAGCAGCGACCGAGCGGGAGTATCCTACGAGCAGTACTTC
CASSDRAGVSYEQYF
>-|TRBV23-1|TRBJ2-7|-
TGCGCCAGCAGTCAATCGTGGCAGGGTGGATGCCCTTTGGCCTACGAGCAGTACTTC
CASSQSWQGGCPLAYEQYF
>-|TRBV6-1|TRBJ2-7|-
TGTGCCAGCAGTCGGGTTCCGTCCGTTTCCTACGAGCAGTACTTC
CASSRVPSVSYEQYF
>-|TRBV5-1|TRBJ1-1|-
TGCGCCAGCAGCTTAGGACCGGGGGGCTCGATCGACACTGAAGCTTTCTTT
CASSLGPGGSIDTEAFF
>-|TRBV12-2|TRBJ2-1|-
TGTGCAAGGGGAGCGGGGAATGAGCAGTTCTTC
CARGAGNEQFF
>TRBD1|TRBV4-1|TRBJ2-3|-
TGCGCCAGCAGCCGGTCGACAGGGTGGGGGGATACGCAGTATTTT
CASSRSTGWGDTQYF
>-|TRBV9|TRBJ1-4|-
TGTGCCAGCAGTCAAACAGCTGCAACTAATGAAAAACTGTTTTTT
CASSQTAATNEKLFF
>-|TRBV7-9|TRBJ1-1|few
TGTGCCAGCAGAGCAGGGGAGACTGAAGCTTTCTTT
CASRAGETEAFF
>TRBD1|TRBV5-6|TRBJ1-3|-
TGTGCCAGCAGCTTGGTCCCTACCGGGACAGAAGCTGGAAACACCATATATTTT
CASSLVPTGTEAGNTIYF
>-|TRBV5-1|TRBJ1-2|-
TGCGCCAGCAGAGGAGGGCTTAAAGAGTTAGATGGCTACACCTTC
CASRGGLKELDGYTF
>TRBD2|TRBV14|TRBJ2-2|-
TGTGCCAGCAGCCTCCCTAGCGGGAGGGCCTCTGGGGCCGGGGAGCTGTTTTTT
CASSLPSGRASGAGELFF
>TRBD1|TRBV5-4|TRBJ2-1|-
TGTGCCAGCAGCTTGGACAGGGGGTCCTACAATGAGCAGTTCTTC
CASSLDRGSYNEQFF
>TRBD2|TRBV5-1|TRBJ2-1|-
TGCGCCAGCAGCTTGGGGGGGGGAAACTACAATGAGCAGTTCTTC
CASSLGGGNYNEQFF